The entry below gives a single T cell receptor (beta chain) sequence along with its context. This clone was observed a few times. Its antigen is not yet known. The sample holds no much larger clone one base away, and base qualities are not on file. This sample is part of a study of T cell responses to AZD1222 COVID-19 vaccine (dated by TCRdb to the early 2020s). Looking at the study overall: AZD1222 recipients whose second dose came at about 4 weeks and those whose second dose came at about 12 weeks were combined into one group, since spike-specific TCR depth and breadth did not differ between the two schedules. TCR sequencing was performed for roughly 250 trial participants, of whom about 200 were given two doses of AZD1222 and approximately 25 were given two doses of MenACWY control vaccine. Trial participants were enrolled by age into 18-55, 56-69 and 70-plus year subgroups, with 148, 28 and 57 TCR-sequenced participants respectively.

The CDR3 regions of human TCRbeta chains were analyzed by immunosequencing. Processing in the source paper ran as follows. Repertoire TCRs were checked for matches against a reference library of SARS-CoV-2-specific TCRs that had been generated using the MIRA antigen-specificity platform. Breadth meant the fraction of unique TCRs that were SARS-CoV-2-associated, whereas depth meant the fraction of total T cells that were SARS-CoV-2-associated. Using the MIRA data, each spike-specific TCR was mapped to the spike region that the TCR reacts to and placed in a CD4 or CD8 class. Log10-transformed breadth and depth values were compared by one-way ANOVA with Sidak's multiple comparisons tests. TCRdb holds this immuneACCESS table with in-frame rearrangements only. Some clones are missing; in checked studies, unresolved V genes explain under half, and the rest has no known cause. That table furnishes V, J and clone size, whereas the DNA furnished D and trimming. The sample table contains about 96,000 clones; only one count was recorded for 89% of them. Around 1.6% of the sample is taken by the ten largest.

V is cut back by 3 bases and J by 6 bases, with 7 bases in the junction unmatched. CDR1 and CDR2 were assigned from the germline V gene as SGHAT and FQNNGV. The CDR3 spans 15 residues, from the cysteine through the phenylalanine. The entry retains the CDR3 DNA only, 45 bases that are in frame from base 1. According to the study, the label for this sample's time point signals: baseline before first vaccination. Vaccinee samples came from UK trials COV001 and COV002, including a single-blind randomized controlled phase 2/3 trial of AZD1222 (ChAdOx1 nCoV-19) in healthy adults. Trial participant PBMC samples were collected at day 0 and day 28 after the second dose for TCRbeta chain sequencing. The investigation overall reported the following: The vaccine-associated CD4 TCRs covered the entire spike protein, and the dominant responses fell in regions 160-218 and 743-854. Because no day 14 peak-response samples were available, repertoires were characterized only after the peak T cell response. After two AZD1222 doses, spike-specific TCR breadth and depth were significantly higher than at day 0 and than in MenACWY recipients. In the small 56-69-year group, the increase in depth fell short of significance, most likely because of low power. Conclusions about previously exposed vaccinees were limited because only a handful of AZD1222 recipients were SARS-CoV-2 seropositive at baseline. Most participants were white British and females outnumbered males, and the authors suggested that clonal diversity may have been underestimated. Epitopes outside the regions mutated in the B.1.351 and B.1.1.7 variants were reportedly recognized by nearly half of the unique spike-specific TCRs.

This receptor chain uses TRBV11-2 and TRBJ2-2, with 7 central nucleotides matching TRBD2. This receptor was obtained from an adult in good health. The sample in question was peripheral blood, obtained on day 0 of AZD1222 vaccination. The sequence in DNA is TGTGCCAGCAGCTTCTCCCAGACTAGCTCCGGGGAGCTGTTTTTT. This translates into CASSFSQTSSGELFF. Extended through the reference TRBV11-2 and TRBJ2-2 proteins, this CDR3 yields the full variable domain: EAGVAQSPRYKIIEKRQSVAFWCNPISGHATLYWYQQILGQGPKLLIQFQNNGVVDDSQLPKDRFSAERLKGVDSTLKIQPAKLEDSAVYLCASSFSQTSSGELFFGEGSRLTVL.